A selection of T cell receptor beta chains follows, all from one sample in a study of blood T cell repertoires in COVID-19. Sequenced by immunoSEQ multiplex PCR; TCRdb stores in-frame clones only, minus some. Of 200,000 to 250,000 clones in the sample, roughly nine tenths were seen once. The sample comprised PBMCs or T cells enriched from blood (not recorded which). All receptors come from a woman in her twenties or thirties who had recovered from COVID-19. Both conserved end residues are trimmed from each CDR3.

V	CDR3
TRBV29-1	SVNINSRF
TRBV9	ASSTPSGGADVETQY
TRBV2	ASSEGCGTGPPPITDTQY
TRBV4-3	ASSQGVGGKTFGYT
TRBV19	ASTPLLGAKRSPLH
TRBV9	ASSVDPGVTKNIQY
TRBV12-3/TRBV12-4	ASSLAQYGYT
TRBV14	ASSQVAGMSSYNEQF
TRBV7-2	ASSPATSGGPPEDTQY
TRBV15	ATSRDQTTAST
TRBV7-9	ASSLSGTNYGYT
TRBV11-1	ASSQIAGVEQF
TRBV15	ATSRYSYQPQH
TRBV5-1	ASSLGGGDSPLH
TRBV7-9	ASSYSTTYEQY
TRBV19	ASSIVVAGVYGYT
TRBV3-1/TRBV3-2	ASSQVGGYEQY
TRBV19	ASSRTGGIGELF
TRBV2	ASSARTGRDSPLH
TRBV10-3	AISDGGTDTQY
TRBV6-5	ASSWDREDTQY
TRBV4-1	ASSPLAGGYNEQF
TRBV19	ASSITSSNTGELF
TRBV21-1	ASSRLSEGGNTIY
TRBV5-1	ASSRDRATNEKLF
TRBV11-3	ASSDGTSGFGSYNEQF
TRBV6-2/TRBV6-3	ASSLTGVEPYGYT
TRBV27	ASRFSGQGYNEQF
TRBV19	ASSRGGNTIY
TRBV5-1	ASSPEGRGRGTDTQY
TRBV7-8	ASSLAQGAYSPLH
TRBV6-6	ASRPLAGVETQY
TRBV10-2	ASRPQGVGEKLF
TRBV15	ATSRDGGENTEAF
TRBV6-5	ASSYEGQFYT
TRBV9	ASSPDADRSNSPLH
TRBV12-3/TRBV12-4	ASSYYEGTEAF
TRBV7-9	ASSTGQGLNTEAF
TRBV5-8	ASRGGWNYGYT
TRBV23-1	ASSQPRLTDTQY
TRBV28	ASLHRGLGGYT
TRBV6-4	ASSDGTGANEKLF
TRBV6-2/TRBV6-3	ASSFPRDRGLSGANVLT
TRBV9	ASSPGLATNEQF
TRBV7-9	ASSLEEGRGTEAF
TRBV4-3	ASSQEGPGTAAEQF
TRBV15	ATSRAISTGGNGYT
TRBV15	ATSRDRGNYGYT
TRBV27	ASSSAGGRAVNYGYT
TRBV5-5	ASSFKETQY
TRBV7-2	ASSLVSGGAYEQY
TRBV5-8	ASSFLPPGQNYGYT
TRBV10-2	ASMRDRGLDTEAF
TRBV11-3	ASSLGGGADTQY